This T cell receptor (beta chain) was sequenced in a study of cytomegalovirus exposure and HLA in healthy donors. It was with 60 Vbeta and 13 Jbeta primers that the PCR ran. Data came from immunoSEQ multiplex PCR; TCRdb stores just in-frame clones and leaves some out. The sample holds some 80,000 clones, roughly 9.1% seen once. CDR3 length: 15 amino acids. Germline loops: CDR1 MNHNS, CDR2 SASEGT. J gave up 0 bases and V 0 bases, and 1 base lay outside the gene matches. This TCR came from a man aged 60 to 69 in good health and CMV-seropositive. J is TRBJ2-5 and V is TRBV6-1, with 7 bases that match TRBD2. Sequenced sample: PBMCs. The CDR3 DNA follows: TGTGCCAGCAGTGAAGCGCGGGGGTACCAAGAGACCCAGTACTTC. Protein sequence: CASSEARGYQETQYF.